The 20 T cell receptor beta chains listed next were all sequenced from one sample in a study of identical twins. Each CDR3 protein gets one entry after TCRdb re-called the 5' RACE reads with MiXCR. The table has around 1.7 million distinct CDR3 sequences, about 30% seen once. The sample consisted of cord blood. The source of these receptors is a newborn girl in good health.

Ten or more counts support this clonotype. Here the CDR3 reads CASSKPNQGAKNIQYF. In DNA, the CDR3 is TGTGCCAGCAGCAAACCAAATCAGGGGGCCAAAAACATTCAGTACTTC. The chain has TRBV4-2 and TRBJ2-4; maybe TRBD1 (6 bases). This CDR3 comprises 16 residues. V shed 5 bases and J shed 1 base, with 15 bases lying between them. Per germline, CDR1 LGHNA and CDR2 YNFKEQ.

The CDR3 DNA reads as TGTGCCAGCAGCTTAACCTCATGGCGGAGCGGGATCCACTTCTACGAGCAGTACTTC. It specifies CASSLTSWRSGIHFYEQYF. The rearrangement joins TRBV7-9 to TRBJ2-7; 7 bases line up with TRBD2. The germline V gene has CDR1 SEHNR and CDR2 FQNEAQ (reference sequence). The J segment lost 3 bases and the V segment lost 2 bases, leaving 19 bases of the junction unmatched. CDR3 length: 19 residues. The whole variable domain, remainder taken from reference TRBV7-9 and TRBJ2-7, is DTGVSQNPRHKITKRGQNVTFRCDPISEHNRLYWYRQTLGQGPEFLTYFQNEAQLEKSRLLSDRFSAERPKGSFSTLEIQRTEQGDSAMYLCASSLTSWRSGIHFYEQYFGPGTRLTVT.

This clonotype has only a few counts. Written as DNA, the CDR3 is TGCGCCAGCAGCTTTTGGGACAATAATTCACCCCTCCACTTT. Its translation is CASSFWDNNSPLHF. V gene TRBV5-1 combines with J gene TRBJ1-6; D might be TRBD1 (6 bases). Trimming removed 2 bases at V and 5 bases at J, with 8 bases between. Germline V gene sequence: CDR1 SGHRS, CDR2 YFSETQ. CDR3 length: 14 residues.

This chain connects TRBV9 to TRBJ2-3, with 9 bases that match TRBD2. V lost 6 bases and J lost 5; bases outside the gene matches: 10. Germline loops: CDR1 SGDLS, CDR2 YYNGEE. The length of the CDR3 is 15 residues. The CDR3 DNA follows: TGTGCCAGCACCAGTCTAGCGGGGTTTGGAGATACGCAGTATTTT. It translates to CASTSLAGFGDTQYF.

This clonotype was counted between two and nine times. V gene TRBV5-6 combines with J gene TRBJ2-2; D is undetermined. V dropped 4 bases and J dropped 1 base, with 23 bases sitting between them. The CDR3 contains 19 residues. The V gene's germline CDR1 is SGHDT and CDR2 YYEEEE. CDR3 in amino acids: CASSPRFLSSPRNTGELFF. CDR3 nucleotides: TGTGCCAGCAGCCCAAGGTTCCTTAGCTCCCCCAGGAACACCGGGGAGCTGTTTTTT.

As for this clonotype: Mismatch with germline at one junction end may stem from a read error. The CDR3: CGARRSTTNTEAFF. In DNA, the CDR3 is TGCGGTGCTAGAAGGAGCACCACGAACACTGAAGCTTTCTTT. The rearrangement links TRBV20-1 to TRBJ1-1; D is unresolved. This CDR3 region has 14 residues. The germline gives CDR1 DFQATT, CDR2 SNEGSKA (reference sequence).

The V and J genes are TRBV11-2 and TRBJ1-2; 10 nucleotides line up with TRBD1. V shed 5 bases and J 6 bases; nucleotides not matched to a gene: 15. The CDR3 totals 17 residues. Germline lookup yields CDR1 SGHAT and CDR2 FQNNGV. The CDR3 DNA reads as TGTGCCAGCAGCGGTAGTCCCCTTAGACAGGGGGCCAATGGCTACACCTTC. Its translation is CASSGSPLRQGANGYTF.

This clonotype was recorded many times. The chain has TRBV20-1 and TRBJ1-2; 9 positions match TRBD1. In germline, CDR1 is DFQATT, CDR2 SNEGSKA (reference sequence). J gave up 8 bases and V 6 bases, and 16 bases lay outside the gene matches. The CDR3 covers 15 residues. This CDR3 reads CSAPLLRGTGSGYTF. The CDR3 nucleotides are TGCAGTGCCCCGCTGTTACGTGGGACAGGGTCCGGCTACACCTTC.

The J gene is TRBJ2-1, the V gene TRBV6-5; TRBD2 matches 8 bases. This CDR3 has 16 amino acids. CDR1 is MNHEY and CDR2 is SVGAGI in the germline V gene. Trimming cost V 2 bases and J 6 bases; bases outside gene matches: 9. The CDR3 loop is CASSYRRVAGRNEQFF. CDR3 sequence (DNA): TGTGCCAGCAGTTACCGACGGGTAGCGGGACGCAATGAGCAGTTCTTC.

The rearrangement joins TRBV12-3 or TRBV12-4 to TRBJ2-3; maybe TRBD2 (6 bases). V was trimmed by 7 bases and J by 8 bases, leaving 22 bases between them. This CDR3 spans 15 amino acids. CDR3 nucleotides: TGTGCCAGCACCAAAACTCTAGCTCGGGGAGGTACGCAGTATTTT. Protein: CASTKTLARGGTQYF.

This clonotype was picked up a small number of times. The chain carries TRBV9 and TRBJ2-1; D could derive from TRBD1 or TRBD2 (5 bases each). This CDR3 has 14 amino acids. V lost 4 bases, J lost 7 bases, and 15 bases lay in between. CDR1 is SGDLS, CDR2 YYNGEE, per germline. In DNA, the CDR3 is TGTGCCAGCAGCCCCGGGACGGTTGGGAATGAGCAGTTCTTC. Its protein is CASSPGTVGNEQFF.

The chain couples TRBV12-3 or TRBV12-4 to TRBJ2-2; no clear D gene. The germline V and J ends were trimmed by 0 bases and 6 bases, with 8 bases remaining between them. This CDR3 is 14 amino acids long. CDR3 coding DNA: TGTGCCAGCAGTTTAGCGAGAGACGCCGGGGAGCTGTTTTTT. As protein: CASSLARDAGELFF.

This clonotype appeared a few times. J is TRBJ2-7 and V is TRBV6-1; D unresolved. The CDR3 length is 12 residues. CDR1 is MNHNS, CDR2 SASEGT, per germline. Between the trimmed V and J ends, which lost 4 bases and 7 bases, there was a span of 11 bases. Written as DNA, the CDR3 is TGTGCCAGCAGTGGGACGTATAGGGAGCAGTACTTC. As protein: CASSGTYREQYF.

This sequence joins TRBV10-3 and TRBJ2-7; tentatively, D is TRBD1 (7 bases). This CDR3 spans 14 amino acids. V dropped 7 bases and J dropped 3 bases, with 16 bases sitting between them. Germline-derived CDR1 and CDR2 are ENHRY and SYGVKD. Here the CDR3 reads CAIISGGGIYEQYF. In nucleotides, the CDR3 is TGTGCCATCATTTCAGGGGGAGGAATCTACGAGCAGTACTTC.

This clonotype was recorded at least ten times. The V call is TRBV7-2, the J call TRBJ1-2, with a possible D match to TRBD1 (5 bases). V gave up 2 bases and J gave up 4 bases, with 11 bases separating them. The CDR3 is made up of 14 amino acids. CDR1 is SGHTA and CDR2 is FQGNSA in the germline V gene. CDR3 DNA: TGTGCCAGCAGCTTATCAGGGCTAGGCTATGGCTACACCTTC. Translation: CASSLSGLGYGYTF.

The J gene is TRBJ2-3, the V gene TRBV10-3; TRBD2 aligns across 7 bases. The germline CDR1 and CDR2 sequences are ENHRY and SYGVKD. The CDR3 loop spans 15 amino acids. J gave up 0 bases and V 6 bases, and 6 bases lay outside the gene matches. The CDR3 is CAIRSDGGSTDTQYF. For the CDR3, the DNA is TGTGCCATCAGGTCGGACGGGGGGAGCACAGATACGCAGTATTTT.

The sample holds a few counts of this clonotype. The rearrangement links TRBV12-3 or TRBV12-4 to TRBJ2-5; tentative D call: TRBD1 (5 bases). The CDR3 runs 16 residues. V was cut by 4 bases and J by 3 bases, with 18 bases left in between. The CDR3 loop reads CASSWGWSREEETQYF. The CDR3 nucleotides are TGTGCCAGCAGTTGGGGTTGGAGCAGGGAAGAAGAGACCCAGTACTTC.

The rearrangement uses TRBV12-3 or TRBV12-4 and TRBJ1-2, with D possibly being TRBD1 (5 bases). This CDR3 has 14 amino acids. V was clipped by 6 bases and J by 4 bases, with 15 bases between them. The CDR3 nucleotides are TGTGCCAGCAGGGGATGGGGGGGACTCTATGGCTACACCTTC. The encoded protein is CASRGWGGLYGYTF.

The chain has TRBV27 and TRBJ1-4, with 11 bases that match TRBD1. The CDR3 covers 16 residues. J gave up 4 bases and V 5 bases, and 6 bases lay outside the gene matches. Germline assignment: CDR1 MNHEY and CDR2 SMNVEV (reference sequence). CDR3 coding DNA: TGTGCCAGCAGTCCCGGGACAGGGGGGTTTAATGAAAAACTGTTTTTT. Translation: CASSPGTGGFNEKLFF.

This chain joins TRBV14 and TRBJ1-5; D unclear. The germline V gene encodes CDR1 SGHDN and CDR2 FVKESK. V lost 4 bases to trimming and J lost 2 bases, with 9 bases between them. This CDR3 is built from 14 residues. CDR3 sequence reads: CASSPRVRNQPQHF. The CDR3 DNA is TGTGCCAGCAGCCCCCGAGTGCGCAATCAGCCCCAGCATTTT.